This TCR beta chain was identified in a study of post-analysis software for immune sequencing data. Across the study: The patients showed relapsing-remitting, secondary progressive and progressive-relapsing multiple sclerosis courses. Study-wide findings and caveats: Compared against controls, patients with multiple sclerosis displayed significantly lower normalized Chao1 diversity. Among about 5 TRBV segments more frequent in patients than controls were TRBV5-6, TRBV5-1 and TRBV20-1.

Germline CDR1 reads SEHNR; CDR2 reads FQNEAQ (reference sequence). There are 17 residues in the CDR3. V lost 5 bases to trimming and J lost 4 bases, with 23 bases between them. The TCR beta cDNA libraries contained unique molecular identifiers. The T cell input of about 0.9 to 10 million gave about 470,000 cDNA molecules. TCRdb passed the PCR reads through MiXCR, listing each CDR3 protein once. This sample carries around 160,000 distinct CDR3 sequences, approximately 35% of them seen once, and the ten largest clones take 28%. On this clonotype: The antigen remains undetermined.

Sequenced material: blood, taken after autologous hematopoietic stem cell transplantation. The chain carries TRBV7-9 and TRBJ1-2; the D gene is possibly TRBD1 (5 bases). The receptor's source is a girl aged 10 to 17 with multiple sclerosis. The CDR3 is CASSRGLGQGRGYGYTF. The CDR3, as DNA: TGTGCCAGCAGCCGGGGGTTGGGGCAGGGTCGCGGCTATGGCTACACCTTC.